The 30 T cell receptor beta chains given below trace back to one sample, sequenced in a study of graft-versus-host responses after intestinal transplantation. This table comes from immunoSEQ multiplex PCR, and its TCRdb copy is limited to in-frame clones, with some not included. Here the sample spans under 20,000 clones, 86% being singletons. Here the sequenced sample was PBMCs, taken approximately 240 days after intestinal transplant. These receptors all come from a human patient who received an intestinal transplant, so some T cells may come from the graft donor.

The V call is TRBV15, the J call TRBJ2-7, with 9 bases fitting TRBD1. J gave up 1 base and V 8 bases, and 0 bases lay outside the gene matches. CDR3 length equals 12 residues. Germline CDR1 and CDR2: LNHNV and YYDKDF (reference sequence). The CDR3 DNA is TGTGCCACCGGACAGGGGTCCTACGAGCAGTACTTC. It translates to CATGQGSYEQYF.

V is TRBV10-2 and J is TRBJ2-1; D unresolved. Trimming cost V 7 bases and J 7 bases, with 8 bases left between them. CDR1 and CDR2 (germline): WSHSY, SAAADI. CDR3 length: 11 amino acids. The CDR3 region is CASTASNEQFF. DNA of the CDR3: TGCGCCAGCACAGCTAGTAATGAGCAGTTCTTC.

This chain joins TRBV15 and TRBJ2-7; 9 nucleotides agree with TRBD1. The CDR3 loop spans 17 amino acids. Germline V lookup: CDR1 LNHNV, CDR2 YYDKDF (reference sequence). Trimming cost V 6 bases and J 3 bases; bases outside gene matches: 15. CDR3 DNA sequence: TGTGCCACCAGAGGTCAGTCAGGACAGGGGCTAGACTACGAGCAGTACTTC. As protein: CATRGQSGQGLDYEQYF.

The chain combines TRBV5-5 with TRBJ2-7, with D perhaps TRBD1 (6 bases). This CDR3 has 15 amino acids. Germline V gives CDR1 SGHKS, CDR2 YYEKEE (reference sequence). Between the trimmed V and J ends, which lost 2 bases and 5 bases, there was a span of 17 bases. In DNA form, the CDR3 reads TGTGCCAGCAGCTTAGGTGGGGCAGGGGTCCACGAGCAGTACTTC. Encoded protein: CASSLGGAGVHEQYF.

The genes are TRBV13 and TRBJ1-5, with TRBD1 matching 7 bases. Germline-derived CDR1 and CDR2 are PRHDT and FYEKMQ (reference sequence). This CDR3 is built from 14 residues. The V segment lost 0 bases and the J segment 6 bases; nucleotides outside the gene matches: 2. The DNA for the CDR3 is TGTGCCAGCAGCTTAGGTGACAGGGCTCAGCCCCAGCATTTT. This encodes CASSLGDRAQPQHF.

The chain carries TRBV30 and TRBJ2-1; 9 nucleotides match TRBD2. CDR3 length equals 15 residues. The germline CDR1 and CDR2 sequences are GTSNPN and SVGIG (reference sequence). V trimming: 3 bases; J trimming: 1 base; junction bases outside the gene matches: 4. The CDR3 loop is CAWSATSGSYNEQFF. The CDR3 nucleotides are TGTGCCTGGAGCGCGACTAGCGGATCCTACAATGAGCAGTTCTTC.

J is TRBJ1-5 and V is TRBV5-6, with unresolved D. Germline V gene data show CDR1 as SGHDT and CDR2 as YYEEEE. V lost 0 bases and J 6 bases, leaving 7 bases between the germline ends. The CDR3 totals 13 residues. The CDR3: CASSLATAQPQHF. CDR3 sequence (DNA): TGTGCCAGCAGCTTGGCCACGGCTCAGCCCCAGCATTTT.

The chain carries TRBV6-1 and TRBJ1-2, with D hard to call. CDR3 length equals 14 residues. Germline V lookup: CDR1 MNHNS, CDR2 SASEGT. V was trimmed by 2 bases and J by 3 bases, leaving 10 bases between them. As DNA, the CDR3 is TGTGCCAGCAGTGAAATGTGGACGGACTATGGCTACACCTTC. Protein product: CASSEMWTDYGYTF.

The V call is TRBV5-1, the J call TRBJ2-7; 8 bases are a match to TRBD1. The germline gives CDR1 SGHRS, CDR2 YFSETQ. V was clipped by 4 bases and J by 4 bases; unmatched bases: 7. The CDR3 spans 14 residues. The CDR3 protein is CASSRGDRSYEQYF. The DNA for the CDR3 is TGCGCCAGCAGCAGGGGGGACAGGAGTTACGAGCAGTACTTC.

The J gene is TRBJ1-1, the V gene TRBV20-1; D not resolved. Looked up from germline, CDR1 is DFQATT and CDR2 is SNEGSKA (reference sequence). V gave up 7 bases and J gave up 6 bases, with 12 bases separating them. The CDR3 runs 11 residues. CDR3 DNA sequence: TGCAGTGGATTGCGGGATGCTGAAGCTTTCTTT. Translation gives CSGLRDAEAFF.

V gene TRBV6-5 combines with J gene TRBJ1-2, with D unclear. The CDR3 runs 13 residues. V lost 2 bases and J lost 5, with 9 bases in between. In germline, CDR1 is MNHEY, CDR2 SVGAGI. CDR3 region: CASSYQLTYGYTF. In DNA, the CDR3 is TGTGCCAGCAGTTACCAGTTAACGTATGGCTACACCTTC.

V is TRBV28 and J is TRBJ1-5, with no clear D. The V gene lost 5 bases and the J gene lost 0 bases, with 11 bases spanning the gap. The CDR3 runs to 15 residues. Germline V lookup: CDR1 MDHEN, CDR2 SYDVKM. The CDR3 coding sequence is TGTGCCAGCAGTCCGGCGGAATATAGCAATCAGCCCCAGCATTTT. Protein sequence: CASSPAEYSNQPQHF.

This clone was observed a handful of times. This chain joins TRBV5-5 and TRBJ1-3, with D unclear. Germline V gene data show CDR1 as SGHKS and CDR2 as YYEKEE (reference sequence). Trimming took 0 bases from V and 4 from J, leaving 8 bases between them. The CDR3 sequence is 14 residues long. The CDR3 nucleotides are TGTGCCAGCAGCTTGGGCAGGCTGGGAAACACCATATATTTT. Translation gives CASSLGRLGNTIYF.

The V call is TRBV2, the J call TRBJ1-1; weak D call: TRBD1 (5 bases). Germline lookup yields CDR1 SNHLY and CDR2 FYNNEI. Trimming took 6 bases from V and 3 from J, leaving 8 bases between them. The CDR3 consists of 12 residues. DNA of the CDR3: TGTGCCAGCAGGCAGGGCGACACTGAAGCTTTCTTT. Amino acid sequence: CASRQGDTEAFF.

The chain joins TRBV27 to TRBJ2-3, with D possibly being TRBD2 (5 bases). This CDR3 is built from 13 residues. Looked up from germline, CDR1 is MNHEY and CDR2 is SMNVEV (reference sequence). The V end was cut by 4 bases, the J end by 5 bases, with 10 bases between. The CDR3 sequence: CASSSSGVDTQYF. The CDR3 DNA sequence: TGTGCCAGCAGTTCCTCCGGGGTAGATACGCAGTATTTT.

The chain combines TRBV5-4 with TRBJ1-5; D gene unclear. Trimming removed 3 bases from V and 0 bases from J, with 7 bases in between. Germline V lookup: CDR1 SGHNT, CDR2 YYREEE (reference sequence). The CDR3 consists of 14 residues. Here the CDR3 reads CASSYSGSNQPQHF. The CDR3 DNA follows: TGTGCCAGCAGCTACAGTGGTAGCAATCAGCCCCAGCATTTT.

The chain couples TRBV19 to TRBJ1-6; 9 positions agree with TRBD1. Germline values: CDR1 LNHDA, CDR2 SQIVND (reference sequence). Trimming removed 6 bases from V and 9 bases from J; junction bases left unmatched: 21. This CDR3 comprises 19 residues. The CDR3 spells CASSLSAVTGQGEFSPLHF. The DNA of the CDR3 is TGTGCCAGTAGCCTCTCAGCCGTTACGGGACAGGGAGAATTTTCACCCCTCCACTTT. Based on the CDR3 plus reference TRBV19 and TRBJ1-6, the full variable domain is DGGITQSPKYLFRKEGQNVTLSCEQNLNHDAMYWYRQDPGQGLRLIYYSQIVNDFQKGDIAEGYSVSREKKESFPLTVTSAQKNPTAFYLCASSLSAVTGQGEFSPLHFGNGTRLTVT.

The DNA of the CDR3 is TGCGCCAGCAGCTTGGCGGCTAGCGATATCAATGAGCAGTTCTTC. Protein sequence: CASSLAASDINEQFF. This chain joins TRBV5-1 and TRBJ2-1; possibly TRBD2 for D (6 bases). Trimming left V 0 bases short and J 6 bases short, with 13 bases between. CDR3 length equals 15 residues. CDR1 SGHRS and CDR2 YFSETQ come from the germline V gene. Together with reference TRBV5-1 and TRBJ2-1, the CDR3 gives the full variable domain: KAGVTQTPRYLIKTRGQQVTLSCSPISGHRSVSWYQQTPGQGLQFLFEYFSETQRNKGNFPGRFSGRQFSNSRSEMNVSTLELGDSALYLCASSLAASDINEQFFGPGTRLTVL.

The chain joins TRBV9 to TRBJ1-1, with D possibly being TRBD1 (6 bases). Germline assignment: CDR1 SGDLS and CDR2 YYNGEE. The CDR3 spans 16 residues. Trimming shortened V by 4 bases and J by 4 bases, and 20 bases separated the two germline ends. CDR3 bases: TGTGCCAGCAGCCCGACACAGGGAACGGGTTTCACTGAAGCTTTCTTT. Protein product: CASSPTQGTGFTEAFF.

The chain couples TRBV10-2 to TRBJ1-4, with TRBD1 matching over 9 bases. V lost 8 bases to trimming and J lost 0 bases; unmatched junction nucleotides: 19. Germline V gives CDR1 WSHSY, CDR2 SAAADI. The CDR3 has 20 residues. CDR3 nucleotides: TGCGCCAGCCCCTGGGGGACAGGGAGGGCAGCTTCGCCAACTAATGAAAAACTGTTTTTT. Encoded protein: CASPWGTGRAASPTNEKLFF.

The rearrangement joins TRBV4-1 to TRBJ1-4; no definite D call. Germline CDR1 reads MGHRA; CDR2 reads YSYEKL. V lost 0 bases and J lost 5, with 16 bases in between. The CDR3 totals 17 residues. The CDR3 protein is CASSQDGSNLGNEKLFF. CDR3 coding DNA: TGCGCCAGCAGCCAAGACGGGTCAAATCTGGGGAATGAAAAACTGTTTTTT.

The rearrangement links TRBV6-1 to TRBJ1-3, with no clear D. This CDR3 spans 14 amino acids. The V end lost 1 base, the J end lost 1 base, and 5 bases lay between the germline ends. Germline CDR1 MNHNS, CDR2 SASEGT. The CDR3 nucleotides are TGTGCCAGCAGTGAAGGGGGTTCTGGAAACACCATATATTTT. This encodes CASSEGGSGNTIYF.

The J gene is TRBJ2-7, the V gene TRBV4-1; TRBD1 agrees at 11 bases. Per the germline V gene, CDR1 is MGHRA and CDR2 is YSYEKL. The CDR3 contains 17 residues. The junction had 9 bases not matched to a gene; V was cut back by 1 base and J by 4 bases. The chain's CDR3 is CASSQVGLGQGEYEQYF. CDR3 sequence (DNA): TGCGCCAGCAGCCAAGTAGGATTGGGACAGGGGGAGTACGAGCAGTACTTC.

V gene TRBV15 combines with J gene TRBJ2-7, with TRBD2 identical over 12 bases. This CDR3 has 18 residues. V lost 1 base to trimming and J lost 2 bases; unmatched junction nucleotides: 9. The germline CDR1 and CDR2 sequences are LNHNV and YYDKDF (reference sequence). The CDR3 region has the DNA TGTGCCACCAGCAGAGTTAAACTAGCGGGGGGCATTACCTACGAGCAGTACTTC. Encoded protein: CATSRVKLAGGITYEQYF.

V and J are TRBV29-1 and TRBJ1-1; D remains unclear. The CDR3 contains 12 residues. Between the trimmed V and J ends, which lost 6 bases and 0 bases, there was a span of 8 bases. The germline gives CDR1 SQVTM, CDR2 ANQGSEA. For the CDR3, the DNA is TGCAGCGTCGGCAGGTTGAACACTGAAGCTTTCTTT. Its translation is CSVGRLNTEAFF.

This clone was recorded only once. The rearrangement joins TRBV2 to TRBJ1-2; maybe TRBD1 (5 bases). The CDR3 runs 12 residues. Germline V gene data show CDR1 as SNHLY and CDR2 as FYNNEI. Trimming cost V 1 base and J 7 bases, with 7 bases left between them. The CDR3 loop is CASSEGGSGYTF. The DNA for the CDR3 is TGTGCCAGCAGTGAAGGGGGGTCTGGCTACACCTTC. Complete variable domain (other parts from reference TRBV2 and TRBJ1-2): EPEVTQTPSHQVTQMGQEVILRCVPISNHLYFYWYRQILGQKVEFLVSFYNNEISEKSEIFDDQFSVERPDGSNFTLKIRSTKLEDSAMYFCASSEGGSGYTFGSGTRLTVV.

The chain uses TRBV7-9 and TRBJ1-1; 8 bases agree with TRBD1. This CDR3 is 16 amino acids long. Germline V CDR1 and CDR2: SEHNR, FQNEAQ (reference sequence). V dropped 5 bases and J dropped 5; count of bases not matched to a gene: 13. Here the CDR3 DNA reads TGTGCCAGCAGCCTCGGACAGGGTGGTAGTAGGACTGAAGCTTTCTTT. Translating gives CASSLGQGGSRTEAFF.

The rearrangement uses TRBV15 and TRBJ1-2; D gene unclear. Trimming pared 0 bases from V and 8 bases from J, leaving 10 bases between. This CDR3 has 13 amino acids. CDR1 is LNHNV and CDR2 is YYDKDF in the germline V gene (reference sequence). In nucleotides, the CDR3 is TGTGCCACCAGCAGAGATCTTACGTACGGCTACACCTTC. Its translation is CATSRDLTYGYTF.

In this sample, this clone turned up a few times. The rearrangement links TRBV2 to TRBJ1-2; D uncertain. CDR3 size: 17 residues. Deletions cut 0 bases from V and 5 bases from J, with 19 bases between. CDR1 and CDR2 from the germline V gene are SNHLY and FYNNEI. CDR3 in amino acids: CASSEAPTGQPLYGYTF. The CDR3 DNA follows: TGTGCCAGCAGTGAAGCCCCGACGGGCCAACCTCTATATGGCTACACCTTC.

The chain carries TRBV5-8 and TRBJ1-1; TRBD1 matches 9 bases. There are 16 residues in the CDR3. The junction had 7 bases not matched to a gene; V was cut back by 0 bases and J by 4 bases. Looked up from germline, CDR1 is SGHTS and CDR2 is YDEGEE. CDR3 sequence: CASSLGQGEISTEAFF. In nucleotides, the CDR3 is TGTGCCAGCAGCTTGGGACAGGGGGAGATAAGCACTGAAGCTTTCTTT.